The clone carrying this T cell receptor (beta chain) was counted between two and nine times. The antigen remains undetermined. 13 Jbeta primers and 60 Vbeta primers were used for the PCR. Sequencing was performed with immunoSEQ multiplex PCR; in TCRdb, only in-frame clones are kept and a portion is missing. This repertoire shows 120,000 or so clones, less than 20% found once; its top ten account for roughly 2%. The record originates from a study of cytomegalovirus exposure and HLA in healthy donors. Whole-study findings and limits: Roughly uniform sequencing depth across donors was assumed, possibly incorrectly. A later analysis by the authors found several of the most significant clusters apparently linked to common viral pathogens. Investigators reported 164 TCR beta chains as tied to cytomegalovirus. Rare TCR sequences dominated, though some public TCRs recurred in many donors.

This receptor was identified in a woman aged 18-30 years in good health and CMV-seronegative. The sample was PBMCs.

The CDR3 DNA follows: TGTGCCAGCAGCGCAAGACAGGGTGACACCGGGGAGCTGTTTTTT. Amino acids: CASSARQGDTGELFF. This sequence joins TRBV9 and TRBJ2-2; 7 bases agree with TRBD1. CDR3 length: 15 residues. CDR1 SGDLS and CDR2 YYNGEE come from the germline V gene. V shed 3 bases and J 3 bases; nucleotides not matched to a gene: 5. The full variable domain, its missing parts supplied by reference TRBV9 and TRBJ2-2, is DSGVTQTPKHLITATGQRVTLRCSPRSGDLSVYWYQQSLDQGLQFLIQYYNGEERAKGNILERFSAQQFPDLHSELNLSSLELGDSALYFCASSARQGDTGELFFGEGSRLTVL.